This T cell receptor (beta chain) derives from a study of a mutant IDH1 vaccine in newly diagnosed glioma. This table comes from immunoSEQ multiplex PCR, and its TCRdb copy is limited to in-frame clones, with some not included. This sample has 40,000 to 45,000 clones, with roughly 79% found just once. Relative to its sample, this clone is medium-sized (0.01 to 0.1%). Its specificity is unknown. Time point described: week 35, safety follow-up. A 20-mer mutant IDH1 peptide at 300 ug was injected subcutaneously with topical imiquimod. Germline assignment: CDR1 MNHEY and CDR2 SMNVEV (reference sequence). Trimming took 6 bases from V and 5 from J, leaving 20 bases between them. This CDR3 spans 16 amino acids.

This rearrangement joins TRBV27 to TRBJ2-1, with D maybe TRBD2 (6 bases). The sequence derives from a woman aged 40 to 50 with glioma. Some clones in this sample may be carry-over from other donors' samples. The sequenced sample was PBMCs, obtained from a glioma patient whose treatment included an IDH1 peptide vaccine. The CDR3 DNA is TGTGCCAGCAGCTTACCCCTTGGGGGAGGAAACAATGAGCAGTTCTTC. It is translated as CASSLPLGGGNNEQFF.